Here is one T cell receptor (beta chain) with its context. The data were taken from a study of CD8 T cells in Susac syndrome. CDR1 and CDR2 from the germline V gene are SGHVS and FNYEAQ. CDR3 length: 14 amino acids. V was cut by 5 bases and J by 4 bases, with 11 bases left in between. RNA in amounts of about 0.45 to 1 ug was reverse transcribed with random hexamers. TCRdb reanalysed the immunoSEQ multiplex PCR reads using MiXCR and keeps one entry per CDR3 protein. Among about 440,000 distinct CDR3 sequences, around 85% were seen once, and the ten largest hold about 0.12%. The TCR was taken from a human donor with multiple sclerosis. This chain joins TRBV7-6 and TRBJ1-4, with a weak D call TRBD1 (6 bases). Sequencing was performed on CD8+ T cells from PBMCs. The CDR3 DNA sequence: TGTGCCAGCAGCCCCGACAGGATTAATGAAAAACTGTTTTTT. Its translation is CASSPDRINEKLFF.